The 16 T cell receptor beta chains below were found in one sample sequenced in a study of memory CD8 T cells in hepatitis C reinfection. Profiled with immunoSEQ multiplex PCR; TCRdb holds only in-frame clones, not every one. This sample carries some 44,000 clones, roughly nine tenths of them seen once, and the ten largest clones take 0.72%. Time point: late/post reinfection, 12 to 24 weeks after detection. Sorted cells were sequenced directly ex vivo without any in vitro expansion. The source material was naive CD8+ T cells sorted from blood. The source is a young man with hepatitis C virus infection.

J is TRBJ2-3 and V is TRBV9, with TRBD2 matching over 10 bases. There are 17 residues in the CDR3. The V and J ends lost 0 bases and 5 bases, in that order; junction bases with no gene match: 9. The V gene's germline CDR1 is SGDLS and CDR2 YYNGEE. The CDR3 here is CASSVEKSGGAQDTQYF. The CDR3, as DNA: TGTGCCAGCAGCGTAGAAAAGAGCGGGGGGGCCCAAGATACGCAGTATTTT.

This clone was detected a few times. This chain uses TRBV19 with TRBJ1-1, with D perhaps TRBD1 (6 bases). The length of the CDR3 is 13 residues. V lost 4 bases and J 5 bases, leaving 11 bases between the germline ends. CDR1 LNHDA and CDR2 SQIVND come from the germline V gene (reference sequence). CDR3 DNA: TGTGCCAGTAGTACAGGGGCCTGGACTGAAGCTTTCTTT. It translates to CASSTGAWTEAFF.

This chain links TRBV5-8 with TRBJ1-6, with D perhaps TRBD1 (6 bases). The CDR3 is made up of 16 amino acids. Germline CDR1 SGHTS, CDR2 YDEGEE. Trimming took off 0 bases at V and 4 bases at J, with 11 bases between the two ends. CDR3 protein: CASSLAGQRYNSPLHF. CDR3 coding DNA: TGTGCCAGCAGCTTGGCGGGACAAAGATATAATTCACCCCTCCACTTT.

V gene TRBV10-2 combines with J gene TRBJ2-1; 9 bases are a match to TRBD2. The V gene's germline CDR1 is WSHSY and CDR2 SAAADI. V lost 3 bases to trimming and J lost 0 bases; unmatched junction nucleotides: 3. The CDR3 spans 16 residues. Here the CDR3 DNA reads TGCGCCAGCAGTGACTTTAGCGGGAGCTCCTACAATGAGCAGTTCTTC. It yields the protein CASSDFSGSSYNEQFF.

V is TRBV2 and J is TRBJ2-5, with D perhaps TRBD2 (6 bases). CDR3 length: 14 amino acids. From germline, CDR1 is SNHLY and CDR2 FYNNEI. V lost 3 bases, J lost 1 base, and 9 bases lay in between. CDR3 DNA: TGTGCCAGCAGTGAGGGGGGACTCCAAGAGACCCAGTACTTC. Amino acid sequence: CASSEGGLQETQYF.

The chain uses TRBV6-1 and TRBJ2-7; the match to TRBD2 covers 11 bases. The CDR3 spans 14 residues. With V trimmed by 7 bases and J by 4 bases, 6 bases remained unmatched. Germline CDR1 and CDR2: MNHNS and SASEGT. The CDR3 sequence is CASTEGTSGYEQYF. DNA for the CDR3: TGTGCCAGCACCGAAGGGACTAGCGGTTACGAGCAGTACTTC.

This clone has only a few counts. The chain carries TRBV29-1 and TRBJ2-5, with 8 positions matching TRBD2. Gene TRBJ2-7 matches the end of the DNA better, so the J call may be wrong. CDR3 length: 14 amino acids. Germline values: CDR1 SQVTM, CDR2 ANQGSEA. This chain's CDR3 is CSVEGAGETYEQYF. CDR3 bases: TGCAGCGTTGAGGGAGCGGGAGAGACCTACGAGCAGTACTTC.

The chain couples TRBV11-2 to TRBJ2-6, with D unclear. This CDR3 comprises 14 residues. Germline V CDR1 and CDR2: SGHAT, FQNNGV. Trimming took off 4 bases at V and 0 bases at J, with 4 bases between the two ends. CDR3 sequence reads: CASSYSSGANVLTF. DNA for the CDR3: TGTGCCAGCAGCTACAGCTCTGGGGCCAACGTCCTGACTTTC. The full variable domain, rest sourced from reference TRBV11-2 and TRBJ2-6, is EAGVAQSPRYKIIEKRQSVAFWCNPISGHATLYWYQQILGQGPKLLIQFQNNGVVDDSQLPKDRFSAERLKGVDSTLKIQPAKLEDSAVYLCASSYSSGANVLTFGAGSRLTVL.

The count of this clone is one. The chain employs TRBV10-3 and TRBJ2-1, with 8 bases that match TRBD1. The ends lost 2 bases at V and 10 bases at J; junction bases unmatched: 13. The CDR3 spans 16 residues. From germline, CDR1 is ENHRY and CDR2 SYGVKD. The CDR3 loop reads CAISEPSRQGPDEQFF. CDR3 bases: TGTGCCATCAGTGAGCCAAGTCGACAGGGGCCCGACGAGCAGTTCTTC.

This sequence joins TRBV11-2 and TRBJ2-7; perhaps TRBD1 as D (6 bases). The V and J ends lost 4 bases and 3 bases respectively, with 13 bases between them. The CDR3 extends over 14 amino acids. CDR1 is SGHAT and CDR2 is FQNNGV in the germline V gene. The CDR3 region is CASSSWTEDYEQYF. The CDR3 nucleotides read TGTGCCAGCAGCTCCTGGACAGAAGACTACGAGCAGTACTTC.

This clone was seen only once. This CDR3 is CASSLGGLGLAGAGRTGELFF. The DNA of the CDR3 is TGTGCCAGCAGCTTAGGTGGTCTTGGACTAGCGGGGGCCGGACGCACCGGGGAGCTGTTTTTT. The rearrangement joins TRBV7-6 to TRBJ2-2; 13 bases are shared with TRBD2. The CDR3 has 21 amino acids. Germline CDR1 reads SGHVS; CDR2 reads FNYEAQ. Trimming at V came to 1 base and at J to 4 bases, leaving 15 bases not matched to a gene.

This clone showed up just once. This CDR3 is CASSLWTGGEAFF. CDR3 coding DNA: TGCGCCAGCAGCTTGTGGACAGGGGGCGAGGCTTTCTTT. The chain couples TRBV5-1 to TRBJ1-1, with 11 nucleotides matching TRBD1. The germline CDR1 and CDR2 sequences are SGHRS and YFSETQ. The J segment lost 11 bases and the V segment lost 1 base, leaving 4 bases of the junction unmatched. The CDR3 contains 13 residues. Together with reference TRBV5-1 and TRBJ1-1, the CDR3 gives the full variable domain: KAGVTQTPRYLIKTRGQQVTLSCSPISGHRSVSWYQQTPGQGLQFLFEYFSETQRNKGNFPGRFSGRQFSNSRSEMNVSTLELGDSALYLCASSLWTGGEAFFGQGTRLTVV.

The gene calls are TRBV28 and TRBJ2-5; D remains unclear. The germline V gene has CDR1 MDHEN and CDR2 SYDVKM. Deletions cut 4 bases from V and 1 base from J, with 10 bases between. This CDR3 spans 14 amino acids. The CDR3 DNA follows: TGTGCCAGCAGTTCCGTCGCGGCCCAAGAGACCCAGTACTTC. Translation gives CASSSVAAQETQYF. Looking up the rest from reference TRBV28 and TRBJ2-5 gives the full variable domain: DVKVTQSSRYLVKRTGEKVFLECVQDMDHENMFWYRQDPGLGLRLIYFSYDVKMKEKGDIPEGYSVSREKKERFSLILESASTNQTSMYLCASSSVAAQETQYFGPGTRLLVL.

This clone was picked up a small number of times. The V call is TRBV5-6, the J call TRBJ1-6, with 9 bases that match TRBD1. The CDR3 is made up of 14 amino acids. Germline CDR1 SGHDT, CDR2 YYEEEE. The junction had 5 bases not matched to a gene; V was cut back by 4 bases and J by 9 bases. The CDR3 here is CASSTQGAGSPLHF. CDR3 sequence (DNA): TGTGCCAGCAGCACACAGGGGGCGGGTTCACCCCTCCACTTT.

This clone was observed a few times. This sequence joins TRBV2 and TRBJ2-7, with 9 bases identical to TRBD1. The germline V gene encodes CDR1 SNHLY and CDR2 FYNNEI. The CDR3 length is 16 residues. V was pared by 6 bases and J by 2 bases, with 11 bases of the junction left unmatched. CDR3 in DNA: TGTGCCAGCAGCTTCGGGACAGGGAGGCTGGCCTACGAGCAGTACTTC. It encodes CASSFGTGRLAYEQYF.

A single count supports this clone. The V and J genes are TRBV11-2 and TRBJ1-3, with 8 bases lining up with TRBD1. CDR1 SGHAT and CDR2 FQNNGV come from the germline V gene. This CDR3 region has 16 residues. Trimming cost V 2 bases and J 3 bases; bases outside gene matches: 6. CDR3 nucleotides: TGTGCCAGCAGCTTACAGGGGGCGCGGGGTGGAAACACCATATATTTT. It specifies CASSLQGARGGNTIYF.